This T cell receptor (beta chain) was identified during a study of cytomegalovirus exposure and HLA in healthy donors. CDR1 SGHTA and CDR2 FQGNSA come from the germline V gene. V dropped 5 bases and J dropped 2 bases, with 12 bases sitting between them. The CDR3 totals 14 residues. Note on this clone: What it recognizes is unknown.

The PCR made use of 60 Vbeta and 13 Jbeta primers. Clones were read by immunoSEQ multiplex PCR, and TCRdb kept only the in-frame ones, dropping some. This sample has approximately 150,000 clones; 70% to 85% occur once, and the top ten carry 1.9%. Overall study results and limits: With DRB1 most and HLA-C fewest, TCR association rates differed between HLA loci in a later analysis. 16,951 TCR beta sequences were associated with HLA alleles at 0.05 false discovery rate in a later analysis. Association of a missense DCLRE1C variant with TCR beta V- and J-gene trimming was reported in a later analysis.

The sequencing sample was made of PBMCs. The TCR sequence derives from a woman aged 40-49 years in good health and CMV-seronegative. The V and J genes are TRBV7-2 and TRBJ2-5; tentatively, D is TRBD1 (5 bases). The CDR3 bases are TGTGCCAGCAGCCCCTTGAGACAGCAAGAGACCCAGTACTTC. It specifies CASSPLRQQETQYF.